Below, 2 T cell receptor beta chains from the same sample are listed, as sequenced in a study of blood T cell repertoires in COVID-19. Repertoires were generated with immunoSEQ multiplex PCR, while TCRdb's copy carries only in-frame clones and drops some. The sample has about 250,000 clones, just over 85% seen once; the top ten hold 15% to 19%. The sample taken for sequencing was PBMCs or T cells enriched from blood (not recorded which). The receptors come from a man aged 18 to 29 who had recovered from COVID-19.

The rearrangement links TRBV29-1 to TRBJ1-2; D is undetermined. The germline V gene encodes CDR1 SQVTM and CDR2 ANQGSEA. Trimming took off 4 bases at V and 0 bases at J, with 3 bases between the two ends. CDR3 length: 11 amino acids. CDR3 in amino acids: CSVAANYGYTF. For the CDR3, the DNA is TGCAGCGTTGCAGCTAACTATGGCTACACCTTC.

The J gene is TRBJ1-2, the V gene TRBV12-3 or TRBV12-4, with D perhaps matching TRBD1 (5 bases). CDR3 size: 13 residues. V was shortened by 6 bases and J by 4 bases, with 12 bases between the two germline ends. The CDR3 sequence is CASSPDSFYGYTF. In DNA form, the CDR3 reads TGTGCCAGCAGCCCAGACAGCTTCTATGGCTACACCTTC.